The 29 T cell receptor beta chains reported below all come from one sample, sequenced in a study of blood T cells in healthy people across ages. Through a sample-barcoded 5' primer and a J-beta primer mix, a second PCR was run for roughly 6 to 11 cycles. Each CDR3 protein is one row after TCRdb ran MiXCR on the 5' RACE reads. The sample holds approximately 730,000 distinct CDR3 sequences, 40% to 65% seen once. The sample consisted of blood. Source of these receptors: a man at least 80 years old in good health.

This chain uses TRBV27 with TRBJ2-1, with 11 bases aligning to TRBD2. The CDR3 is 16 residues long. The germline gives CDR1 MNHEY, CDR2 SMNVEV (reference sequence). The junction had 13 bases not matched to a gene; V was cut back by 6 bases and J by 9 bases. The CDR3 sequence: CASSPGVAGGPGEQFF. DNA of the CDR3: TGTGCCAGCAGCCCTGGGGTAGCGGGAGGGCCGGGTGAGCAGTTCTTC.

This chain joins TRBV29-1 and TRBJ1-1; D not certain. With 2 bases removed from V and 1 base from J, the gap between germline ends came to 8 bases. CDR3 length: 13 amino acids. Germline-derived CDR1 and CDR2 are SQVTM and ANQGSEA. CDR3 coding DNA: TGCAGCGTTGAACCGGATGGGAACACTGAAGCTTTCTTT. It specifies CSVEPDGNTEAFF.

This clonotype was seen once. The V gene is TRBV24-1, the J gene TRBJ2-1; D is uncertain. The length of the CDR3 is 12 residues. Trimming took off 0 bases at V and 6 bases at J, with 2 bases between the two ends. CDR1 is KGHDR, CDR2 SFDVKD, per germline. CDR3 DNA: TGTGCCACCAGTGATTTGTTCAATGAGCAGTTCTTC. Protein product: CATSDLFNEQFF.

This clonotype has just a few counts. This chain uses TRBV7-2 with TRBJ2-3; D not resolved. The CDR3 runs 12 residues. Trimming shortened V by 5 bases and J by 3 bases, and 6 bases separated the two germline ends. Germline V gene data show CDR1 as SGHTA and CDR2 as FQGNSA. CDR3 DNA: TGTGCCAGCAGCATACTTACAGATACGCAGTATTTT. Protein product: CASSILTDTQYF.

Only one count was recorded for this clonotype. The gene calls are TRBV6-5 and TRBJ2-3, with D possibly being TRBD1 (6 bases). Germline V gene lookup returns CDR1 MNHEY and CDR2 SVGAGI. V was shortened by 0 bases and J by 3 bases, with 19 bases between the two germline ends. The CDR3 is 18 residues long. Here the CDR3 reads CASSYSRRGAIKTDTQYF. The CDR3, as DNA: TGTGCCAGCAGTTACTCGCGCAGGGGCGCCATTAAGACAGATACGCAGTATTTT.

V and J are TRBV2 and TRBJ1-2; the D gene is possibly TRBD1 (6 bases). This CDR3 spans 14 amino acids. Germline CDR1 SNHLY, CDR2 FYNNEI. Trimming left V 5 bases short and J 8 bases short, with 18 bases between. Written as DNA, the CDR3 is TGTGCCAGCAGTCCCCAGGGGACTACGGGAGGCTACACCTTC. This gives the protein CASSPQGTTGGYTF.

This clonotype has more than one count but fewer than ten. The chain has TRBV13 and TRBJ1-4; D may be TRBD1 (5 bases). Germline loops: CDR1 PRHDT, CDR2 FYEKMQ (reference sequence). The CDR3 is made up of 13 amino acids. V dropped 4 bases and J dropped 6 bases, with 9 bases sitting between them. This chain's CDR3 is CASSSGLYEKLFF. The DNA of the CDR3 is TGTGCCAGCAGCTCAGGGCTCTATGAAAAACTGTTTTTT.

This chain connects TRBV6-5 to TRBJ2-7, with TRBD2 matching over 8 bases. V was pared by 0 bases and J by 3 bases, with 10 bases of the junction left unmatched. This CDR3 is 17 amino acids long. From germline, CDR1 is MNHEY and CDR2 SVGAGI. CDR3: CASSYSRRTSSFYEQYF. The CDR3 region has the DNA TGTGCCAGCAGTTACTCTCGTAGGACTAGCTCCTTCTACGAGCAGTACTTC.

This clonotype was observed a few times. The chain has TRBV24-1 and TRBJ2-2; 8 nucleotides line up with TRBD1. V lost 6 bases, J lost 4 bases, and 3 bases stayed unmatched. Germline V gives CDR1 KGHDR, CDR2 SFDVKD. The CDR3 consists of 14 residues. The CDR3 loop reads CATSPRGPTGELFF. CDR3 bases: TGTGCCACCAGTCCCAGGGGGCCCACCGGGGAGCTGTTTTTT.

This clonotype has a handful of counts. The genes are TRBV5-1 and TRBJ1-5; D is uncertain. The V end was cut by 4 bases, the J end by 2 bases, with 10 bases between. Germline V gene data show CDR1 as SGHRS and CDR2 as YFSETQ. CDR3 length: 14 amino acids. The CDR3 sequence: CASSPYSGNQPQHF. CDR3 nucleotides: TGCGCCAGCAGCCCTTACAGTGGCAATCAGCCCCAGCATTTT.

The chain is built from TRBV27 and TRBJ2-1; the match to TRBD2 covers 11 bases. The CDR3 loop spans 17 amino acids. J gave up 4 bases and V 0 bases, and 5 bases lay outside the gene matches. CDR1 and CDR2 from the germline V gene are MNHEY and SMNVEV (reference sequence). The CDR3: CASSLSWTSGLYNEQFF. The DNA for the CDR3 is TGTGCCAGCAGTTTATCGTGGACTAGCGGGCTGTACAATGAGCAGTTCTTC.

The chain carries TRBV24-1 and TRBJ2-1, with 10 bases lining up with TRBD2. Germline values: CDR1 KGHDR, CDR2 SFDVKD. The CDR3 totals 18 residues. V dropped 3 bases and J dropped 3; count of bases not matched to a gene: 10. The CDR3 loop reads CATSDPYRLAGDYNEQFF. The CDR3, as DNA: TGTGCCACCAGTGATCCATACCGACTAGCGGGTGACTACAATGAGCAGTTCTTC.

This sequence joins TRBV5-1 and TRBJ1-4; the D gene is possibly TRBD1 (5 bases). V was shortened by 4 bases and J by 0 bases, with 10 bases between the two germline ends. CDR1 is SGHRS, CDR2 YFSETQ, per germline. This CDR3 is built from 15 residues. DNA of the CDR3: TGCGCCAGCAGCGCCATCAGGGCAACTAATGAAAAACTGTTTTTT. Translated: CASSAIRATNEKLFF.

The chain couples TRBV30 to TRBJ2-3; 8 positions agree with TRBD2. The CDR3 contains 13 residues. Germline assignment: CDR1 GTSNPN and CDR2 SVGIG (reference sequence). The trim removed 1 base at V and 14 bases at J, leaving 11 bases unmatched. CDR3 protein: CAWSGQSGSYAYF. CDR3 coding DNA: TGTGCCTGGAGTGGACAGAGCGGGAGTTACGCGTATTTT.

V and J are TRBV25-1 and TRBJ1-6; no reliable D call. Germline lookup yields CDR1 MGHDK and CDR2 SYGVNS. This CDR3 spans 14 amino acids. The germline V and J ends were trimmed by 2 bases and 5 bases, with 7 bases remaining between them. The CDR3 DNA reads TGTGCCAGCAGTGAAGGTCCGGATAATTCACCCCTCCACTTT. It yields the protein CASSEGPDNSPLHF.

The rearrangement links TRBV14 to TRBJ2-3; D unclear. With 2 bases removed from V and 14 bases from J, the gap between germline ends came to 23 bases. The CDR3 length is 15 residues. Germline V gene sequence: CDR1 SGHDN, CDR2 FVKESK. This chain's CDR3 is CASSQILGPQGYAYF. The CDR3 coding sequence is TGTGCCAGCAGCCAAATACTCGGGCCCCAAGGATACGCGTATTTT.

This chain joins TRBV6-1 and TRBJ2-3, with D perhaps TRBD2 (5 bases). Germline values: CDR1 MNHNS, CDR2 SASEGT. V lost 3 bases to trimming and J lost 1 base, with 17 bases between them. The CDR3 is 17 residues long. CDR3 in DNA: TGTGCCAGCAGTGAGTTCCTCCGGGGTGGGGGCACAGATACGCAGTATTTT. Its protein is CASSEFLRGGGTDTQYF.

CDR3 DNA sequence: TGTGCCAGCAGCGTAGCTGATAATAATTCACCCCTCCACTTT. This codes for CASSVADNNSPLHF. The chain joins TRBV9 to TRBJ1-6; D is unclear. V lost 0 bases and J 5 bases, leaving 6 bases between the germline ends. The germline gives CDR1 SGDLS, CDR2 YYNGEE. The CDR3 spans 14 residues.

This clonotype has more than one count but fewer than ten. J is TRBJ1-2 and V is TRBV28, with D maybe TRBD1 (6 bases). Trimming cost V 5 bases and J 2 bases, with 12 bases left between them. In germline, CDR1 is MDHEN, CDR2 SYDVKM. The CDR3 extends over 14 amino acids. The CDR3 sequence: CASSRTGFNYGYTF. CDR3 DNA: TGTGCCAGCAGTCGAACAGGGTTCAACTATGGCTACACCTTC.

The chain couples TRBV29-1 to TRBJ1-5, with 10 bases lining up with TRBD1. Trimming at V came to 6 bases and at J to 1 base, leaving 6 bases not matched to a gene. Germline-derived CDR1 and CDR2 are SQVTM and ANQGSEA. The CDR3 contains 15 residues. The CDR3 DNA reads TGCAGCGTGGGGGACAGGGGCCGAAGCAATCAGCCCCAGCATTTT. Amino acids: CSVGDRGRSNQPQHF.

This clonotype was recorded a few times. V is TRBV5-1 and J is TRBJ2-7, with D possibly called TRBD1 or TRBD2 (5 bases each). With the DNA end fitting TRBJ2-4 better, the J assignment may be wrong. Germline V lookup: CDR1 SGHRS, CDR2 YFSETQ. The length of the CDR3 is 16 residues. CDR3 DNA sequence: TGCGCCAGCAGCTGGACTGGGGGTGCGGCCAAAAACATTCAGTACTTC. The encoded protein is CASSWTGGAAKNIQYF.

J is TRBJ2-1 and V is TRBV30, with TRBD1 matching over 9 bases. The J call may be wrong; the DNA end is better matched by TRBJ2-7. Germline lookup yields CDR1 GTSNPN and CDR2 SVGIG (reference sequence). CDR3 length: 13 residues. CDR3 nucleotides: TGTGCCTGGAGACGACAGGGGGTCAACGAGCAGTACTTC. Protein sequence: CAWRRQGVNEQYF.

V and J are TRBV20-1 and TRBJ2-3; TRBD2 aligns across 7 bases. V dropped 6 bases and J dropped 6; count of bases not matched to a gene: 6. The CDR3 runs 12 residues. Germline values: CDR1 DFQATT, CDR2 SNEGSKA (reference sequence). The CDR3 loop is CSARTRGDTQYF. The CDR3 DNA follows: TGCAGTGCCCGGACTAGAGGCGATACGCAGTATTTT.

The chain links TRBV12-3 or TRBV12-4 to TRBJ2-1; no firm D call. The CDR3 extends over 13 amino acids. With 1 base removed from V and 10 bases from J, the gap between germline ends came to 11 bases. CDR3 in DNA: TGTGCCAGCAGTTTAGGTTGGGTAAACGAGCAGTTCTTC. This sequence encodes CASSLGWVNEQFF.

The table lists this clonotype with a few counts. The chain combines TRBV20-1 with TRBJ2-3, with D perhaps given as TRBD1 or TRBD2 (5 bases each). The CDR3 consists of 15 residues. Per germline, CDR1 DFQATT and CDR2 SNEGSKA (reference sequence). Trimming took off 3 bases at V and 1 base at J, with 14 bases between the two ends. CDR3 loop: CSARRGSDRTDTQYF. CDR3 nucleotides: TGCAGTGCTAGGAGGGGTAGCGATCGCACAGATACGCAGTATTTT.

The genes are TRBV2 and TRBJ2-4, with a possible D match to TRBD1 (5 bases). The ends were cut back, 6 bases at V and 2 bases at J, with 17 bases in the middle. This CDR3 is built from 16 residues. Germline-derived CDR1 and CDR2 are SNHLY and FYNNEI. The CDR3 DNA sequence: TGTGCCAGCAGCCTCGAGGCAGGGTTACCCAAAAACATTCAGTACTTC. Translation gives CASSLEAGLPKNIQYF.

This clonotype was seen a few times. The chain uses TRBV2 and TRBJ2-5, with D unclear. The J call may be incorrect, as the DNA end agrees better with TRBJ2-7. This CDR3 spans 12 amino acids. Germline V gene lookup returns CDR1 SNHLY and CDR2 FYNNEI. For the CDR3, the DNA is TGTGCCAGCAGTCCTACACTGCGCGAGCAGTACTTC. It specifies CASSPTLREQYF.

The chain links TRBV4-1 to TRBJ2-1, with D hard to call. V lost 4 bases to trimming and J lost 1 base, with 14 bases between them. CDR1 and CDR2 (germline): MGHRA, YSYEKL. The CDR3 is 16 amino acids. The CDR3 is CASSLEESSSYNEQFF. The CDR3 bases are TGCGCCAGCAGCCTCGAGGAGTCTTCATCCTACAATGAGCAGTTCTTC.

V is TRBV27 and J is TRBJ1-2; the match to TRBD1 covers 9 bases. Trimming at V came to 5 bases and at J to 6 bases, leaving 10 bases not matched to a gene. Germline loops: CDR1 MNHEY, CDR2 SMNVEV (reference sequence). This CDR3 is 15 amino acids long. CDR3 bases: TGTGCCAGCAGTCGCAGGACAGGGGTAAGGGATGGCTACACCTTC. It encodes CASSRRTGVRDGYTF.